Each of the 28 T cell receptor beta chains below was sequenced from the same sample in a study of T cell changes during pregnancy in multiple sclerosis. The method was immunoSEQ multiplex PCR; TCRdb's version includes in-frame clones alone and lacks a portion of them. The sample carries fewer than 75,000 clones, around 90% recorded once. The sample in question was peripheral blood, obtained in the first trimester of pregnancy. These receptors were taken from a female donor with multiple sclerosis, enrolled in a pregnancy study.

The V gene is TRBV5-4, the J gene TRBJ2-7; 9 positions match TRBD1. This CDR3 region has 14 residues. Germline CDR1 reads SGHNT; CDR2 reads YYREEE (reference sequence). V lost 7 bases to trimming and J lost 7 bases; unmatched junction nucleotides: 12. Here the CDR3 DNA reads TGTGCCAGCGGAGAGGGACAGGGTGGCAAGGAGCAGTACTTC. Encoded protein: CASGEGQGGKEQYF.

The V call is TRBV7-8, the J call TRBJ2-5, with 8 positions matching TRBD2. Germline V gives CDR1 SGHVS, CDR2 FQNEAQ. The CDR3 consists of 14 residues. The ends lost 5 bases at V and 1 base at J; junction bases unmatched: 3. In DNA form, the CDR3 reads TGTGCCAGCAGCCTGACTAGCGCCCAAGAGACCCAGTACTTC. It codes for CASSLTSAQETQYF.

This clone was seen a single time. V and J are TRBV5-1 and TRBJ1-1, with D unclear. V lost 4 bases to trimming and J lost 1 base, with 8 bases between them. The germline gives CDR1 SGHRS, CDR2 YFSETQ. This CDR3 spans 13 amino acids. In nucleotides, the CDR3 is TGCGCCAGCAGCCCGACACCGAACACTGAAGCTTTCTTT. Protein: CASSPTPNTEAFF. Looking up the rest from reference TRBV5-1 and TRBJ1-1 gives the full variable domain: KAGVTQTPRYLIKTRGQQVTLSCSPISGHRSVSWYQQTPGQGLQFLFEYFSETQRNKGNFPGRFSGRQFSNSRSEMNVSTLELGDSALYLCASSPTPNTEAFFGQGTRLTVV.

The V and J genes are TRBV2 and TRBJ1-1; D is possibly TRBD1 (6 bases). The CDR3 extends over 15 amino acids. Germline assignment: CDR1 SNHLY and CDR2 FYNNEI. Trimming left V 6 bases short and J 4 bases short, with 18 bases between. The chain's CDR3 is CASSPRGGAVTEAFF. CDR3 in DNA: TGTGCCAGCAGCCCGCGTGGGGGGGCGGTCACTGAAGCTTTCTTT.

The genes are TRBV7-9 and TRBJ1-4; no clear D gene. The V and J ends lost 3 bases and 5 bases respectively, with 7 bases between them. The germline gives CDR1 SEHNR, CDR2 FQNEAQ (reference sequence). The CDR3 loop spans 13 amino acids. DNA for the CDR3: TGTGCCAGCAGCTTTGGCTCCAATGAAAAACTGTTTTTT. Translation: CASSFGSNEKLFF.

V usage is TRBV6-5 and J usage is TRBJ2-7; 12 nucleotides line up with TRBD2. CDR1 and CDR2 (germline): MNHEY, SVGAGI. The CDR3 length is 16 residues. V trimming: 4 bases; J trimming: 5 bases; junction bases outside the gene matches: 9. In DNA form, the CDR3 reads TGTGCCAGCAGTTCCCAGGAGACTAGCGGGAGCCACGAGCAGTACTTC. It specifies CASSSQETSGSHEQYF.

The J gene is TRBJ2-5, the V gene TRBV27; 11 nucleotides agree with TRBD2. Germline-derived CDR1 and CDR2 are MNHEY and SMNVEV (reference sequence). V gave up 10 bases and J gave up 1 base; unmatched junction bases: 8. The CDR3 totals 15 residues. The CDR3 reads CATRLAGNFQETQYF. DNA of the CDR3: TGTGCCACCAGACTAGCGGGGAACTTCCAAGAGACCCAGTACTTC.

The chain recombines TRBV9 with TRBJ1-3; D remains ambiguous. CDR1 and CDR2 (germline): SGDLS, YYNGEE. Trimming pared 3 bases from V and 4 bases from J, leaving 11 bases between. The CDR3 spans 14 residues. The CDR3 DNA sequence: TGTGCCAGCAGCGAGGACTGGGGAGGAAACACCATATATTTT. This encodes CASSEDWGGNTIYF.

The chain links TRBV9 to TRBJ2-5; possibly TRBD1 for D (6 bases). V lost 0 bases and J lost 5, with 14 bases in between. Germline V gene sequence: CDR1 SGDLS, CDR2 YYNGEE. CDR3 size: 15 residues. CDR3 bases: TGTGCCAGCAGCGTAGGCGCAGGGGCAGGGGAGACCCAGTACTTC. Translation: CASSVGAGAGETQYF. Variable domain in full (rest from reference TRBV9 and TRBJ2-5): DSGVTQTPKHLITATGQRVTLRCSPRSGDLSVYWYQQSLDQGLQFLIQYYNGEERAKGNILERFSAQQFPDLHSELNLSSLELGDSALYFCASSVGAGAGETQYFGPGTRLLVL.

The V gene is TRBV9, the J gene TRBJ2-1; 14 nucleotides align to TRBD2. The CDR3 sequence is 19 residues long. Germline V gene data show CDR1 as SGDLS and CDR2 as YYNGEE. After removal of 0 bases from V and 8 bases from J, the junction contained 13 bases not matched to a gene. CDR3 protein: CASSVEGGTSGSFRHEQFF. In DNA, the CDR3 is TGTGCCAGCAGCGTAGAGGGGGGGACTAGCGGGAGCTTTCGCCATGAGCAGTTCTTC.

The genes are TRBV4-1 and TRBJ2-1; 11 positions agree with TRBD2. Trimming removed 0 bases from V and 8 bases from J; junction bases left unmatched: 6. This CDR3 comprises 16 residues. Germline CDR1 reads MGHRA; CDR2 reads YSYEKL. CDR3 coding DNA: TGCGCCAGCAGCCAAGAAGGTAGCGGGGGGGGCGATGAGCAGTTCTTC. Amino acid sequence: CASSQEGSGGGDEQFF.

The chain employs TRBV30 and TRBJ2-7; D is possibly TRBD2 (6 bases). CDR1 and CDR2 (germline): GTSNPN, SVGIG (reference sequence). V was shortened by 3 bases and J by 3 bases, with 18 bases between the two germline ends. The CDR3 length is 15 residues. CDR3 sequence reads: CAWRHTGTPNYEQYF. In DNA form, the CDR3 reads TGTGCCTGGAGGCATACCGGGACTCCGAACTACGAGCAGTACTTC.

The chain links TRBV27 to TRBJ1-6, with a possible D match to TRBD1 (5 bases). Trimming took off 6 bases at V and 8 bases at J, with 17 bases between the two ends. Germline assignment: CDR1 MNHEY and CDR2 SMNVEV (reference sequence). The CDR3 loop spans 15 amino acids. The DNA of the CDR3 is TGTGCCAGCAGATTCCAAAGGGGTACGGATTCACCCCTCCACTTT. Translation: CASRFQRGTDSPLHF.

The chain is built from TRBV30 and TRBJ2-5; 10 nucleotides line up with TRBD2. Unmatched junction bases numbered 9, after V lost 0 bases and J lost 5 bases. The CDR3 has 16 amino acids. Germline CDR1 is GTSNPN and CDR2 is SVGIG (reference sequence). The CDR3: CAWSVPSGGRMETQYF. Written as DNA, the CDR3 is TGTGCCTGGAGTGTCCCTAGCGGGGGCCGGATGGAGACCCAGTACTTC.

V gene TRBV9 combines with J gene TRBJ2-2; 7 bases are a match to TRBD1. The CDR3 length is 16 residues. Trimming at V came to 4 bases and at J to 4 bases, leaving 10 bases not matched to a gene. The germline V gene has CDR1 SGDLS and CDR2 YYNGEE. For the CDR3, the DNA is TGTGCCAGCAGCTTTCGAGGGGGCGCGGGCACCGGGGAGCTGTTTTTT. This sequence encodes CASSFRGGAGTGELFF.

In DNA, the CDR3 is TGTGCCAGCAGTCGGGGGACAGTCCAAGAGACCCAGTACTTC. It is translated as CASSRGTVQETQYF. The chain links TRBV6-5 to TRBJ2-5; D is possibly TRBD1 (7 bases). CDR1 is MNHEY, CDR2 SVGAGI, per germline. Between the trimmed V and J ends, which lost 5 bases and 1 base, there was a span of 11 bases. CDR3 length: 14 amino acids.

This chain uses TRBV29-1 with TRBJ1-1, with TRBD1 matching 8 bases. Germline-derived CDR1 and CDR2 are SQVTM and ANQGSEA. The CDR3 contains 13 residues. V dropped 5 bases and J dropped 8; count of bases not matched to a gene: 10. The CDR3 reads CSVQAWQGAEAFF. DNA of the CDR3: TGCAGCGTTCAGGCGTGGCAGGGGGCGGAAGCTTTCTTT.

The chain has TRBV2 and TRBJ1-2, with 7 nucleotides matching TRBD1. Per germline, CDR1 SNHLY and CDR2 FYNNEI. The CDR3 extends over 13 amino acids. V lost 6 bases, J lost 8 bases, and 9 bases stayed unmatched. The CDR3, as DNA: TGTGCCAGCAGGATCAGGGGGAACGAAGGCTACACCTTC. This gives the protein CASRIRGNEGYTF.

V and J are TRBV11-2 and TRBJ2-2, with D maybe TRBD1 (6 bases). Germline-derived CDR1 and CDR2 are SGHAT and FQNNGV. Between the trimmed V and J ends, which lost 5 bases and 7 bases, there was a span of 14 bases. The CDR3 runs 14 residues. CDR3 region: CASSHDQGIGELFF. The CDR3 DNA follows: TGTGCCAGCAGCCACGACCAGGGGATCGGGGAGCTGTTTTTT. Drawing the rest from reference TRBV11-2 and TRBJ2-2, the complete variable domain is EAGVAQSPRYKIIEKRQSVAFWCNPISGHATLYWYQQILGQGPKLLIQFQNNGVVDDSQLPKDRFSAERLKGVDSTLKIQPAKLEDSAVYLCASSHDQGIGELFFGEGSRLTVL.

This rearrangement joins TRBV18 to TRBJ2-5; 7 positions agree with TRBD2. Germline CDR1 and CDR2: KGHSH and LQKENI. The trim removed 2 bases at V and 8 bases at J, leaving 5 bases unmatched. There are 13 residues in the CDR3. In nucleotides, the CDR3 is TGTGCCAGCTCACCAACTAGCGAGAGTACCCAGTACTTC. It yields the protein CASSPTSESTQYF.

This chain links TRBV5-1 with TRBJ2-1, with D possibly matching TRBD2 (7 bases). The germline CDR1 and CDR2 sequences are SGHRS and YFSETQ. CDR3 length: 14 residues. The V end was cut by 0 bases, the J end by 8 bases, with 12 bases between. CDR3 protein: CASSLEGGMDEQFF. DNA for the CDR3: TGCGCCAGCAGCTTGGAGGGGGGGATGGATGAGCAGTTCTTC.

The rearrangement links TRBV7-9 to TRBJ2-1; 8 nucleotides agree with TRBD2. The germline CDR1 and CDR2 sequences are SEHNR and FQNEAQ (reference sequence). V trimming: 3 bases; J trimming: 4 bases; junction bases outside the gene matches: 8. The CDR3 has 16 amino acids. CDR3: CASSFVVAGLYNEQFF. The CDR3, as DNA: TGTGCCAGCAGCTTTGTGGTAGCGGGGCTGTACAATGAGCAGTTCTTC.

The CDR3 DNA follows: TGTGCCAGCTCACCACCGGGAGGGGGGCAGCCCCAGCATTTT. Amino acids: CASSPPGGGQPQHF. The chain uses TRBV18 and TRBJ1-5; D possibly corresponds to TRBD1 (6 bases). CDR1 and CDR2 from the germline V gene are KGHSH and LQKENI. Trimming cost V 0 bases and J 7 bases, with 10 bases left between them. The CDR3 loop spans 14 amino acids.

The CDR3 region has the DNA TGCGCCAGCAGCCAAGTGTGGAGCGGGGGGGCCGATCTCGCGCAGTATTTT. The encoded protein is CASSQVWSGGADLAQYF. The V and J genes are TRBV4-1 and TRBJ2-3; 10 bases fit TRBD2. V was clipped by 1 base and J by 10 bases; unmatched bases: 14. Germline CDR1 MGHRA, CDR2 YSYEKL. CDR3 length: 17 residues.

The chain couples TRBV27 to TRBJ2-2, with 8 positions matching TRBD1. Trimming took 4 bases from V and 6 from J; bases not matched to a gene: 4. The CDR3 runs 14 residues. Germline assignment: CDR1 MNHEY and CDR2 SMNVEV (reference sequence). Here the CDR3 DNA reads TGTGCCAGCAGTTCCCAACAGGGGGCCGGGGAGCTGTTTTTT. Translating it yields CASSSQQGAGELFF.

In DNA, the CDR3 is TGCGCCAGCAGCCAGCCGGGACAGGGGTATGGTTCACCCCTCCACTTT. Translating gives CASSQPGQGYGSPLHF. This rearrangement joins TRBV4-1 to TRBJ1-6, with 10 bases aligning to TRBD1. With V trimmed by 3 bases and J by 9 bases, 8 bases remained unmatched. Germline V gene data show CDR1 as MGHRA and CDR2 as YSYEKL. This CDR3 region has 16 residues.

The chain uses TRBV6-5 and TRBJ2-7, with D tentatively TRBD1 (6 bases). CDR1 and CDR2 from the germline V gene are MNHEY and SVGAGI. Trimming pared 2 bases from V and 9 bases from J, leaving 8 bases between. This CDR3 region has 11 residues. CDR3 coding DNA: TGTGCCAGCAGTTACATAGGGGGGCAGTACTTC. Its translation is CASSYIGGQYF.

The rearrangement joins TRBV5-1 to TRBJ1-5, with TRBD1 identical over 7 bases. Germline CDR1 SGHRS, CDR2 YFSETQ. The CDR3 has 14 residues. With 4 bases clipped from V and 3 bases from J, the junction kept 4 bases outside the gene matches. Written as DNA, the CDR3 is TGCGCCAGCAGCCTCGGGACAGACAATCAGCCCCAGCATTTT. Translation: CASSLGTDNQPQHF.